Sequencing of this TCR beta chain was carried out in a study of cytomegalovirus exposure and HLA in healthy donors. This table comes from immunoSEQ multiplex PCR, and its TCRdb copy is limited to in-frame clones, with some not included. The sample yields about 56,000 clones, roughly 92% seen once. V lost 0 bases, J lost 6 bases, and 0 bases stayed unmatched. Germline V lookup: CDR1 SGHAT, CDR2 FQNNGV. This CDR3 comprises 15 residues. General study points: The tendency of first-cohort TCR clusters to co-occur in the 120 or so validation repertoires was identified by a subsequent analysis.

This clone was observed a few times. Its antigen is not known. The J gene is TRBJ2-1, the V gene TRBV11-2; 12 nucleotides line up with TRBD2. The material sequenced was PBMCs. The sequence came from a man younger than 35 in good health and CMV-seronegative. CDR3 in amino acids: CASSLEGLAGNEQFF. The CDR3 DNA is TGTGCCAGCAGCTTAGAGGGACTAGCGGGCAATGAGCAGTTCTTC.